The 9 T cell receptor beta chains below were found in one sample sequenced in a study of siplizumab effects on memory and regulatory T cells. Assay: immunoSEQ multiplex PCR; the TCRdb copy retains only in-frame clones and omits some. Here the sample spans about 100,000 clones, 75% to 95% being singletons. Sequencing used CD4+ T cells sorted from blood. Every receptor here comes from a human donor in good health. Some clones in this sample may be carry-over from other donors' samples.

This chain joins TRBV23-1 and TRBJ2-7; 10 nucleotides agree with TRBD1. TRBV23-1 is annotated as an ORF whose role is uncertain. This CDR3 spans 21 amino acids. The ends lost 7 bases at V and 2 bases at J; junction bases unmatched: 26. In nucleotides, the CDR3 is TGCGCCAGCACCGTCACTAATACCCCCCCGGGGGACAGGGGTCCACCCTACGAGCAGTACTTC. This sequence encodes CASTVTNTPPGDRGPPYEQYF.

The genes are TRBV28 and TRBJ1-2; D is unresolved. The CDR3 totals 13 residues. Trimming stripped 3 bases from V and 5 bases from J, with 10 bases between. Germline assignment: CDR1 MDHEN and CDR2 SYDVKM. CDR3 residues: CASSLSRKYGYTF. CDR3 sequence (DNA): TGTGCCAGCAGTTTGTCCAGGAAATATGGCTACACCTTC.

The rearrangement uses TRBV7-6 and TRBJ2-6; 7 bases line up with TRBD2. The CDR3 extends over 15 amino acids. Losses at the gene ends were 5 bases for V and 7 bases for J; bases not matched to a gene: 8. Looked up from germline, CDR1 is SGHVS and CDR2 is FNYEAQ. CDR3 amino acids: CASSTSWGGANVLTF. CDR3 DNA sequence: TGTGCCAGCAGCACCAGTTGGGGGGGTGCCAACGTCCTGACTTTC.

This sequence joins TRBV6-1 and TRBJ2-7; D remains ambiguous. V dropped 8 bases and J dropped 7 bases, with 12 bases sitting between them. The CDR3 runs to 11 residues. Germline assignment: CDR1 MNHNS and CDR2 SASEGT. CDR3 DNA sequence: TGTGCCAGCGGATATAAGAATGAGCAGTACTTC. This codes for CASGYKNEQYF.

The chain links TRBV4-1 to TRBJ1-2, with 10 bases aligning to TRBD1. V was clipped by 0 bases and J by 14 bases; unmatched bases: 9. The CDR3 runs to 14 residues. CDR1 MGHRA and CDR2 YSYEKL come from the germline V gene. The CDR3 protein is CASSQDWDRGLLTF. The CDR3 DNA reads TGCGCCAGCAGCCAAGATTGGGACAGGGGATTGTTAACCTTC.

J is TRBJ2-6 and V is TRBV9; D is uncertain. This CDR3 spans 13 amino acids. Germline V gene lookup returns CDR1 SGDLS and CDR2 YYNGEE. V lost 1 base, J lost 2 bases, and 1 base lay in between. The CDR3 bases are TGTGCCAGCAGCGTACCTGGGGCCAACGTCCTGACTTTC. It is translated as CASSVPGANVLTF.

The chain couples TRBV4-1 to TRBJ1-5; weak D call: TRBD1 (5 bases). V was shortened by 1 base and J by 6 bases, with 10 bases between the two germline ends. The CDR3 totals 14 residues. Germline-derived CDR1 and CDR2 are MGHRA and YSYEKL. The CDR3, as DNA: TGCGCCAGCAGCCAAGGACAGCGGGGTCAGCCCCAGCATTTT. Translating gives CASSQGQRGQPQHF.

The chain has TRBV6-1 and TRBJ2-1; a weak D match, TRBD1 (7 bases). V lost 4 bases and J lost 8, with 21 bases in between. Germline-derived CDR1 and CDR2 are MNHNS and SASEGT. This CDR3 has 16 residues. As DNA, the CDR3 is TGTGCCAGCAGTGGGAAGGGGGGACAGCGCGTCCATGAGCAGTTCTTC. Protein product: CASSGKGGQRVHEQFF.

The chain joins TRBV9 to TRBJ2-5; tentatively, D is TRBD2 (6 bases). Trimming stripped 6 bases from V and 4 bases from J, with 22 bases between. This CDR3 region has 16 residues. Germline V gives CDR1 SGDLS, CDR2 YYNGEE. CDR3: CASTAGWAGSGETQYF. DNA for the CDR3: TGTGCCAGCACCGCTGGGTGGGCCGGGAGCGGAGAGACCCAGTACTTC.